Included here is one T cell receptor beta chain sequence, with context. TCRdb re-called the 5' RACE reads; one entry per CDR3 protein, DNA not given. The sample holds approximately 340,000 distinct CDR3 sequences. Germline CDR1 MNHEY, CDR2 SMNVEV (reference sequence). The CDR3 totals 15 residues. This sample was included in a study of monozygotic twins with inflammatory bowel disease. This receptor was obtained from a human donor with ulcerative colitis or Crohn's disease, or a healthy co-twin of an affected twin (not recorded which). The sequenced material came from blood. This chain uses TRBV27 with TRBJ2-1; TCRdb reports TRBD1, a call that lacks DNA to check it against. CDR3 protein: CASSSQGGGSGEQFF.